The 19 T cell receptor beta chains in this list originate from one sample, sequenced in a study of T cells in narcolepsy. Sequencing was performed with immunoSEQ multiplex PCR; in TCRdb, only in-frame clones are kept and a portion is missing. Of 25,000 to 30,000 clones detected, roughly 74% appear once; the ten largest clones hold 3.4%. The sample was CD45RA- memory CD4+ T cells from PBMCs. These receptors originate from a human donor with narcolepsy.

The V and J genes are TRBV9 and TRBJ2-3; TRBD2 matches at 9 bases. The CDR3 totals 15 residues. Germline CDR1 is SGDLS and CDR2 is YYNGEE. The J segment lost 7 bases and the V segment lost 2 bases, leaving 8 bases of the junction unmatched. CDR3 bases: TGTGCCAGCAGCGTTACTGGCGGGGGGGCAAATACGCAGTATTTT. Translated: CASSVTGGGANTQYF. Based on the CDR3 plus reference TRBV9 and TRBJ2-3, the full variable domain is DSGVTQTPKHLITATGQRVTLRCSPRSGDLSVYWYQQSLDQGLQFLIQYYNGEERAKGNILERFSAQQFPDLHSELNLSSLELGDSALYFCASSVTGGGANTQYFGPGTRLTVL.

The chain carries TRBV5-1 and TRBJ2-2; D is perhaps TRBD2 (6 bases). The V end was cut by 5 bases, the J end by 0 bases, with 11 bases between. The CDR3 sequence is 15 residues long. The germline V gene has CDR1 SGHRS and CDR2 YFSETQ. This CDR3 reads CASRRGTANTGELFF. The CDR3 nucleotides are TGCGCCAGCAGGCGCGGGACGGCGAACACCGGGGAGCTGTTTTTT.

V and J are TRBV5-5 and TRBJ1-3; 7 nucleotides line up with TRBD1. Germline assignment: CDR1 SGHKS and CDR2 YYEKEE (reference sequence). The CDR3 runs 18 residues. Unmatched junction bases numbered 11, after V lost 2 bases and J lost 0 bases. The CDR3 loop reads CASSLWGIRDSSGNTIYF. In DNA form, the CDR3 reads TGTGCCAGCAGCTTATGGGGTATTCGGGACAGCTCTGGAAACACCATATATTTT. Full variable domain (remainder filled in from reference TRBV5-5 and TRBJ1-3): DAGVTQSPTHLIKTRGQQVTLRCSPISGHKSVSWYQQVLGQGPQFIFQYYEKEERGRGNFPDRFSARQFPNYSSELNVNALLLGDSALYLCASSLWGIRDSSGNTIYFGEGSWLTVV.

This clone appeared a few times. The J gene is TRBJ2-2, the V gene TRBV18, with D possibly being TRBD1 (5 bases). Trimming pared 7 bases from V and 1 base from J, leaving 13 bases between. Germline V gene data show CDR1 as KGHSH and CDR2 as LQKENI. The CDR3 sequence is 15 residues long. The CDR3 loop reads CASWGWWKNTGELFF. The CDR3 DNA sequence: TGTGCCAGCTGGGGCTGGTGGAAGAACACCGGGGAGCTGTTTTTT.

The chain has TRBV29-1 and TRBJ1-5, with 10 nucleotides matching TRBD1. CDR1 is SQVTM, CDR2 ANQGSEA, per germline. The V gene end was trimmed by 7 bases and the J gene end by 7 bases; junction bases not matched to a gene: 7. There are 13 residues in the CDR3. The CDR3 bases are TGCAGCGCCATGACAGGGGGCGGACAGCCCCAGCATTTT. The encoded protein is CSAMTGGGQPQHF.

This chain links TRBV6-6 with TRBJ1-6; possible D gene TRBD1, 6 bases. V was shortened by 8 bases and J by 6 bases, with 11 bases between the two germline ends. From germline, CDR1 is MNHNY and CDR2 SVGAGI (reference sequence). The CDR3 consists of 13 residues. DNA for the CDR3: TGTGCCAGCGGAAACAGGGTTAATTCACCCCTCCACTTT. Protein sequence: CASGNRVNSPLHF.

This chain joins TRBV11-3 and TRBJ2-3; 7 bases are a match to TRBD1. The CDR3 has 14 residues. Looked up from germline, CDR1 is SGHNT and CDR2 is YENEEA. Trimming removed 5 bases from V and 2 bases from J; junction bases left unmatched: 4. CDR3 nucleotides: TGTGCCAGCAGCCGCGGACAGGCCACAGATACGCAGTATTTT. It translates to CASSRGQATDTQYF.

The chain has TRBV7-2 and TRBJ2-1, with 9 positions matching TRBD2. The CDR3 loop spans 18 amino acids. Per the germline V gene, CDR1 is SGHTA and CDR2 is FQGNSA. The trim removed 0 bases at V and 5 bases at J, leaving 11 bases unmatched. The chain's CDR3 is CASSLAFMGLAGNNEQFF. The CDR3 DNA sequence: TGTGCCAGCAGCTTAGCTTTCATGGGGCTAGCGGGGAACAATGAGCAGTTCTTC. The full variable domain, with the rest looked up from reference TRBV7-2 and TRBJ2-1, is GAGVSQSPSNKVTEKGKDVELRCDPISGHTALYWYRQSLGQGLEFLIYFQGNSAPDKSGLPSDRFSAERTGGSVSTLTIQRTQQEDSAVYLCASSLAFMGLAGNNEQFFGPGTRLTVL.

The chain carries TRBV19 and TRBJ2-1; D is possibly TRBD1 or TRBD2 (5 bases each). The CDR3 is 14 residues long. Deletions cut 0 bases from V and 10 bases from J, with 13 bases between. Germline loops: CDR1 LNHDA, CDR2 SQIVND (reference sequence). CDR3 nucleotide sequence: TGTGCCAGTAGTATAGAGGGACGCTTTCAAGAGCAGTTCTTC. Translation gives CASSIEGRFQEQFF.

This chain joins TRBV7-9 and TRBJ2-7, with D possibly being TRBD2 (5 bases). V was clipped by 1 base and J by 6 bases, with 10 bases between them. CDR1 is SEHNR and CDR2 is FQNEAQ in the germline V gene (reference sequence). The CDR3 runs to 13 residues. The CDR3 sequence is CASSLGSGSEQYF. CDR3 in DNA: TGTGCCAGCAGCTTAGGATCGGGGAGCGAGCAGTACTTC.

The V gene is TRBV7-7, the J gene TRBJ2-7; the D gene is possibly TRBD1 (6 bases). Trimming took 5 bases from V and 5 from J, leaving 10 bases between them. This CDR3 is built from 12 residues. The V gene's germline CDR1 is SSHAT and CDR2 FNYEAQ (reference sequence). Written as DNA, the CDR3 is TGTGCCAGCAGCACCCACAGGGACGAGCAGTACTTC. This translates into CASSTHRDEQYF.

As for this clone: Relative to the germline gene, one junction end is altered; a read error may explain this. The rearrangement joins TRBV11-2 to TRBJ2-1; the match to TRBD2 covers 11 bases. The germline V gene has CDR1 SGHAT and CDR2 FQNNGV. The CDR3 covers 11 residues. The CDR3 nucleotides read TGTGCCAGCAGCGCCGGGACTAGCGGTATCTTC. Its protein is CASSAGTSGIF.

This clone was found a few times. The chain has TRBV5-4 and TRBJ1-5; no clear D. There are 14 residues in the CDR3. V dropped 4 bases and J dropped 3 bases, with 11 bases sitting between them. Germline V CDR1 and CDR2: SGHNT, YYREEE (reference sequence). The CDR3: CASSPTPDNQPQHF. The DNA of the CDR3 is TGTGCCAGCAGCCCGACCCCTGACAATCAGCCCCAGCATTTT.

This clone was found a few times. V and J are TRBV7-2 and TRBJ2-1, with D hard to call. Germline CDR1 SGHTA, CDR2 FQGNSA. CDR3 size: 15 residues. Trimming stripped 1 base from V and 7 bases from J, with 14 bases between. The CDR3 spells CASSLGWPGGNEQFF. In nucleotides, the CDR3 is TGTGCCAGCAGCTTAGGTTGGCCCGGCGGAAATGAGCAGTTCTTC.

The chain recombines TRBV4-1 with TRBJ1-2, with D perhaps matching TRBD1 (6 bases). CDR3 length: 15 amino acids. Trimming cost V 1 base and J 2 bases, with 11 bases left between them. Germline CDR1 reads MGHRA; CDR2 reads YSYEKL. Here the CDR3 DNA reads TGCGCCAGCAGCCAAGGCCGGGGGCGAAACTATGGCTACACCTTC. Encoded protein: CASSQGRGRNYGYTF.

The chain links TRBV6-1 to TRBJ1-6; no reliable D call. In germline, CDR1 is MNHNS, CDR2 SASEGT. Between the trimmed V and J ends, which lost 5 bases and 6 bases, there was a span of 5 bases. The CDR3 runs to 12 residues. The CDR3, as DNA: TGTGCCAGCAGTTGGGGTAATTCACCCCTCCACTTT. Amino acid sequence: CASSWGNSPLHF.

The chain has TRBV21-1 and TRBJ1-4. TRBV21-1 is annotated as a pseudogene. There are 13 residues in the CDR3. In DNA, the CDR3 is TGTGCCAGCAGCAAAATTTTTAATGAAAAACTGTTTTTT. Its protein is CASSKIFNEKLFF.

This chain links TRBV21-1 with TRBJ2-1; TRBD1, as called in the table, went unchecked against the DNA. TRBV21-1 counts as a pseudogene. This CDR3 has 15 amino acids. CDR3 sequence: CASRNQGNTYNEQFF. The CDR3 nucleotides read TGTGCCAGCAGGAACCAGGGGAACACCTACAATGAGCAGTTCTTC.

The V and J genes are TRBV7-2 and TRBJ2-1; the match to TRBD1 covers 9 bases. J gave up 0 bases and V 5 bases, and 2 bases lay outside the gene matches. The CDR3 totals 15 residues. CDR1 is SGHTA and CDR2 is FQGNSA in the germline V gene. This CDR3 is CASSVQGASYNEQFF. In nucleotides, the CDR3 is TGTGCCAGCAGCGTACAGGGGGCCTCCTACAATGAGCAGTTCTTC. Full variable domain (missing parts from reference TRBV7-2 and TRBJ2-1): GAGVSQSPSNKVTEKGKDVELRCDPISGHTALYWYRQSLGQGLEFLIYFQGNSAPDKSGLPSDRFSAERTGGSVSTLTIQRTQQEDSAVYLCASSVQGASYNEQFFGPGTRLTVL.